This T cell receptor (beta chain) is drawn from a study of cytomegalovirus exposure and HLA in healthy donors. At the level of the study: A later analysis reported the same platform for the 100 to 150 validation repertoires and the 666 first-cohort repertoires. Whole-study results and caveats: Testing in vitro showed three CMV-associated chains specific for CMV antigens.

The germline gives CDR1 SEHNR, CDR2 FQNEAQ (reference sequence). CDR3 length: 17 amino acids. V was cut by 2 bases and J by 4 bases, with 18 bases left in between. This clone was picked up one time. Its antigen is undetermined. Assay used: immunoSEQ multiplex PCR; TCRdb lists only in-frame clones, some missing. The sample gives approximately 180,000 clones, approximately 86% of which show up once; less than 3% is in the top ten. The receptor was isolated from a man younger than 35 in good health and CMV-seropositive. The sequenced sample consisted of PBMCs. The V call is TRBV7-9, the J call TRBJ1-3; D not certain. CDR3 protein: CASSLNRTVGRGNTIYF. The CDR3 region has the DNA TGTGCCAGCAGCTTAAATCGGACGGTAGGGAGAGGAAACACCATATATTTT.